The rows below give T cell receptor beta chains drawn from one sample of a study of regulatory T cells in long-lasting Graves disease. TCRdb reprocessed the multiplex PCR reads via MiXCR and lists one record per CDR3 protein. The sample yields 250,000 to 300,000 distinct CDR3 sequences, roughly 21% seen once. Material: peripheral blood mononuclear cells (PBMCs), obtained when the disease was refractory, from a patient treated with antithyroid drugs. These receptors were obtained from a female donor with Graves disease. Each CDR3 is given with its conserved first and last residue. The D gene is left open where the match is weak.

D gene | J gene | V gene | CDR3 protein
. | TRBJ2-7 | TRBV30 | CAWSVNAIEQYF
. | TRBJ2-7 | TRBV28 | CASSLVGEEHSYEQYF
. | TRBJ2-2 | TRBV12-3/TRBV12-4 | CASSPDWGEYPGELFF
. | TRBJ2-4 | TRBV7-8 | CASSLVAGFKNIQYF
TRBD2 | TRBJ2-5 | TRBV20-1 | CSARDRGGTSLYQETQYF
. | TRBJ1-6 | TRBV6-1 | CASTAGIASSSYNSPLHF
. | TRBJ1-1 | TRBV7-8 | CASSPRAKLAEAFF
. | TRBJ2-7 | TRBV25-1 | CTSSESQGRGYEQYF
TRBD2 | TRBJ2-1 | TRBV7-2 | CASSLALAGDDNEQFF
. | TRBJ2-7 | TRBV6-1 | CASSHSRIFSYEQYF
. | TRBJ2-1 | TRBV6-1 | CASSMGAGSYNEQFF
. | TRBJ2-7 | TRBV5-1 | CASSLGTTLDRRNPYEQYF
TRBD1 | TRBJ1-6 | TRBV19 | CASSGTGGDGSPLHF
TRBD1 | TRBJ2-4 | TRBV4-3 | CASSQETGGWNIQYF
TRBD1 | TRBJ2-2 | TRBV6-1 | CASNLDRGGGTGELFF
TRBD1 | TRBJ2-7 | TRBV11-2 | CASRRPGTGVYEQYF
. | TRBJ2-5 | TRBV6-2/TRBV6-3 | CASSYSAGRIQETQYF
. | TRBJ1-1 | TRBV9 | CASSAQPGQPTEAFF
TRBD2 | TRBJ2-5 | TRBV7-8 | CASRGGFQRETQYF
. | TRBJ2-1 | TRBV6-1 | CANSQLGYTYNEQFF
. | TRBJ2-7 | TRBV12-3/TRBV12-4 | CASSLWLNSYEQYF
. | TRBJ1-1 | TRBV18 | CASSPSENTEAFF
. | TRBJ2-7 | TRBV28 | CASSLPGTLSYEQYF
. | TRBJ1-4 | TRBV3-1 | CASSQNSEKLFF
. | TRBJ1-1 | TRBV28 | CASNLRGEAFF
TRBD1 | TRBJ2-7 | TRBV28 | CASSRRTGGPYEQYF
. | TRBJ2-7 | TRBV20-1 | CSATGYHEQYF